These 8 T cell receptor beta chains were all obtained from the same sample, sequenced in a study of tumor-infiltrating lymphocytes in primary liver carcinoma. Reverse transcription of approximately 500 ng total RNA with a constant-region primer produced TCR beta cDNA. Library construction for TCR beta comprised three nested multiplex PCR rounds performed with slightly modified ARM-PCR. The two initial PCR rounds, 9 to 11 cycles each, used TRBV1-TRBV30 forward and C-beta reverse primers. One entry per CDR3 protein, called by TCRdb with MiXCR from the multiplex PCR reads. The sample consists of roughly 330,000 distinct CDR3 sequences, approximately 65% of them appearing once. Blood RNA was derived from unsorted whole blood, and germline DNA was extracted too. Sample: peripheral blood. The receptors here all came from a man in his forties with primary liver carcinoma and hepatitis B virus infection.

This clonotype was observed a handful of times. CDR3 sequence reads: CASSPTGFSGNTIYF. The DNA of the CDR3 is TGTGCCAGCAGCCCCACAGGGTTCTCTGGAAACACCATATATTTT. The chain recombines TRBV7-8 with TRBJ1-3; tentatively, D is TRBD1 (6 bases). Per the germline V gene, CDR1 is SGHVS and CDR2 is FQNEAQ. CDR3 length equals 15 residues. Between the trimmed V and J ends, which lost 5 bases and 0 bases, there was a span of 11 bases.

The chain joins TRBV11-2 to TRBJ2-1, with 11 bases fitting TRBD2. This CDR3 has 17 residues. CDR1 is SGHAT, CDR2 FQNNGV, per germline. The trim removed 0 bases at V and 7 bases at J, leaving 8 bases unmatched. CDR3 sequence reads: CASSLEGGGLAANEQFF. Here the CDR3 DNA reads TGTGCCAGCAGCTTAGAAGGGGGGGGACTAGCGGCGAATGAGCAGTTCTTC.

The J gene is TRBJ2-1, the V gene TRBV20-1; 12 bases map to TRBD2. The CDR3 loop spans 17 amino acids. Germline V lookup: CDR1 DFQATT, CDR2 SNEGSKA (reference sequence). V trimming: 2 bases; J trimming: 12 bases; junction bases outside the gene matches: 17. The CDR3 protein is CSARPTSGLAGIRGQFF. CDR3 nucleotides: TGCAGTGCTAGACCTACTTCGGGACTAGCGGGCATTCGAGGGCAGTTCTTC.

This clonotype appeared once. A much larger clone lies a single base off, so this may be a read error. The rearrangement uses TRBV6-5 and TRBJ2-5; D is ambiguous. Germline values: CDR1 MNHEY, CDR2 SVGAGI. V dropped 5 bases and J dropped 4 bases, with 14 bases sitting between them. The CDR3 length is 14 residues. The CDR3 DNA is TGTGCCAGCAGTGAAGTCCATGGTGGAGAGACCCAGTACTTC. It is translated as CASSEVHGGETQYF.

The chain couples TRBV28 to TRBJ2-1; a weak D match, TRBD1 (6 bases). CDR1 and CDR2 (germline): MDHEN, SYDVKM. The V end was cut by 4 bases, the J end by 9 bases, with 19 bases between. The CDR3 has 15 residues. Here the CDR3 reads CASSSLGAGEGEQFF. CDR3 bases: TGTGCCAGCAGTTCTCTTGGGGCAGGGGAAGGTGAGCAGTTCTTC. The variable domain in full, with the rest retrieved from reference TRBV28 and TRBJ2-1, is DVKVTQSSRYLVKRTGEKVFLECVQDMDHENMFWYRQDPGLGLRLIYFSYDVKMKEKGDIPEGYSVSREKKERFSLILESASTNQTSMYLCASSSLGAGEGEQFFGPGTRLTVL.

The chain has TRBV4-3 and TRBJ2-2; D is unclear. The length of the CDR3 is 15 residues. Trimming left V 2 bases short and J 9 bases short, with 16 bases between. Germline V lookup: CDR1 LGHNA, CDR2 YSLEER. Here the CDR3 DNA reads TGCGCCAGCAGCCAATGGGTCCGATCGTCCCGGGAGCTGTTTTTT. Protein: CASSQWVRSSRELFF.

J is TRBJ2-5 and V is TRBV20-1; the D is unclear. Germline-derived CDR1 and CDR2 are DFQATT and SNEGSKA (reference sequence). CDR3 length: 13 residues. V was clipped by 0 bases and J by 5 bases, with 10 bases between them. CDR3 region: CSARDSAIETQYF. The CDR3 DNA follows: TGCAGTGCTAGAGATTCGGCCATCGAGACCCAGTACTTC.

The chain employs TRBV11-2 and TRBJ2-3, with 15 bases aligning to TRBD2. J lost 0 bases, V lost 6 bases, and 19 bases had no gene match. Germline V gives CDR1 SGHAT, CDR2 FQNNGV. CDR3 length equals 22 residues. The CDR3 is CASSGGLAGGPDTGPSTDTQYF. CDR3 DNA: TGTGCCAGCAGTGGGGGACTAGCGGGAGGCCCAGATACCGGGCCTAGCACAGATACGCAGTATTTT. Looking up the rest from reference TRBV11-2 and TRBJ2-3 gives the full variable domain: EAGVAQSPRYKIIEKRQSVAFWCNPISGHATLYWYQQILGQGPKLLIQFQNNGVVDDSQLPKDRFSAERLKGVDSTLKIQPAKLEDSAVYLCASSGGLAGGPDTGPSTDTQYFGPGTRLTVL.